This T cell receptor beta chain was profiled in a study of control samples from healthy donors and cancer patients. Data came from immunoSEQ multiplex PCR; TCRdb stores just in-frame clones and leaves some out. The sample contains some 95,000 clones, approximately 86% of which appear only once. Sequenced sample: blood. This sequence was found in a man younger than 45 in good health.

The chain's CDR3 is CASSGPGLAGGDTQYF. CDR3 DNA sequence: TGTGCCAGCTCAGGGCCGGGACTAGCGGGAGGAGATACGCAGTATTTT. The chain uses TRBV18 and TRBJ2-3; 15 bases align to TRBD2. With 5 bases clipped from V and 5 bases from J, the junction kept 5 bases outside the gene matches. The CDR3 spans 16 residues. From germline, CDR1 is KGHSH and CDR2 LQKENI.